These T cell receptor beta chains were read from a single sample in a study of blood T cell repertoires in COVID-19. Sequencing used immunoSEQ multiplex PCR; TCRdb keeps in-frame clones, though not all of them. The sample gives 150,000 or so clones, around four fifths of which show up once; 3.6% is in the top ten. The material sequenced was PBMCs or T cells enriched from blood (not recorded which). Source of these receptors: a woman aged 50 to 65 in a cohort exposed to, infected with or recovered from COVID-19 (not recorded which). CDR3s include the opening cysteine and the closing phenylalanine or tryptophan. The D gene is left open where the match is weak. Part of the rows lack a size; the others show once, few, many or a class for expanded clones.

j_call clone_size v_call cdr3_length d_call cdr3_nt cdr3_aa
TRBJ2-1 - TRBV3-1/TRBV3-2 15 - TGTGCCAGCAGCCAGACGCGGAGCTCCTACAATGAGCAGTTCTTC CASSQTRSSYNEQFF
TRBJ2-1 - TRBV6-5 15 - TGTGCCAGCAGATTATCCCACAGCTCCTACAATGAGCAGTTCTTC CASRLSHSSYNEQFF
TRBJ1-2 - TRBV24-1 15 TRBD1 TGTGCCACCAGTGATCCAGGGACAGGAAACTATGGCTACACCTTC CATSDPGTGNYGYTF
TRBJ1-1 - TRBV18 14 TRBD1 TGTGCCAGCTCACCGGACACGGACAGGGTTGAAGCTTTCTTT CASSPDTDRVEAFF
TRBJ2-5 - TRBV19 12 - TGTGCCAGTAGTGAGTCGGGGGAGACCCAGTACTTC CASSESGETQYF
TRBJ1-1 - TRBV28 15 - TGTGCCAGCAGTTTAAGCAGGGCTCGGGACACTGAAGCTTTCTTT CASSLSRARDTEAFF
TRBJ2-7 few TRBV28 14 TRBD2 TGTGCCAGCAGTTCGGGGACTAACTCCTACGAGCAGTACTTC CASSSGTNSYEQYF
TRBJ2-5 few TRBV4-3 17 - TGCGCCAGCAGCCAAGGGTTAGCTAGCTTCCGTGGAGAGACCCAGTACTTC CASSQGLASFRGETQYF
TRBJ2-5 - TRBV5-1 14 - TGCGCCAGCAGCTTGGAGGCAGGCCGGGAGACCCAGTACTTC CASSLEAGRETQYF
TRBJ2-1 - TRBV5-1 14 - TGCGCCAGCAGCTTGGAACAGATTAGAGATGAGCAGTTCTTC CASSLEQIRDEQFF
TRBJ1-6 - TRBV28 15 - TGTGCCAGCAGTTTCTCAGGGTCCAGTAATTCACCCCTCCACTTT CASSFSGSSNSPLHF
TRBJ1-2 - TRBV5-6 15 TRBD1 TGTGCCAGCAGTGAATTGCCGGGACAGAACTATGGCTACACCTTC CASSELPGQNYGYTF
TRBJ1-2 once TRBV19 16 TRBD1 TGTGCCAGTACCATACAAGGGGGACAGTCCCTCTATGGCTACACCTTC CASTIQGGQSLYGYTF
TRBJ2-7 - TRBV19 13 TRBD2 TGTGCCAGTAGTTCTCCTAGCGGGAGCGAGCAGTACTTC CASSSPSGSEQYF
TRBJ1-5 few TRBV15 17 - TGTGCCACCAGCAGAGAGAAGGCAGGTTCTAGCAATCAGCCCCAGCATTTT CATSREKAGSSNQPQHF
TRBJ2-7 - TRBV24-1 15 TRBD1 TGTGCCACCAGTGATTCCGGACAGGGATCCTACGAGCAGTACTTC CATSDSGQGSYEQYF
TRBJ2-7 - TRBV7-2 15 TRBD1 TGTGCCAGCAGCCCGGGGACAGCCCATCTGATGGGGCAGTACTTC CASSPGTAHLMGQYF
TRBJ1-6 - TRBV30 14 - TGTGCCTGGAGTGTAGGGACTTGGGATTCACCCCTCCACTTT CAWSVGTWDSPLHF
TRBJ2-3 - TRBV5-1 16 - TGCGCCAGCAGCTCCCCACCTGAGACTAGCACAGATACGCAGTATTTT CASSSPPETSTDTQYF
TRBJ2-4 - TRBV6-5 14 TRBD2 TGTGCCAGTGGAGCGGGAGGGCCGAGGAACATTCAGTACTTC CASGAGGPRNIQYF
TRBJ2-1 few TRBV24-1 16 TRBD2 TGTGCCACCAGTGATATTAGCGGGAGGGCCGAAAATGAGCAGTTCTTC CATSDISGRAENEQFF
TRBJ1-5 - TRBV6-5 14 - TGTGCCAGCAGTAGGGGCAGTAGCAATCAGCCCCAGCATTTT CASSRGSSNQPQHF
TRBJ2-7 few TRBV28 19 TRBD2 TGTGCCAGCAGCCCTCTACTAGCGGGTTACCCCCGCCGGAGTTACGAGCAGTACTTC CASSPLLAGYPRRSYEQYF
TRBJ1-5 - TRBV27 14 - TGTGCCAGCAGTTTAATAGGGGATCCTCAGCCCCAGCATTTT CASSLIGDPQPQHF
TRBJ2-2 - TRBV7-9 14 - TGTGCCAGCAGCTTCGGTGCCAACACCGGGGAGCTGTTTTTT CASSFGANTGELFF
TRBJ1-1 - TRBV10-3 16 - TGTGCCATCAGTGAGTCCCAGACAGGAATGAACACTGAAGCTTTCTTT CAISESQTGMNTEAFF
TRBJ1-5 - TRBV9 14 TRBD1 TGTGCCAGCAGCGTAGGGGACAGAAATCAGCCCCAGCATTTT CASSVGDRNQPQHF